A single sample gave rise to the 19 T cell receptor beta chains below, sequenced in a study of radiation and T cells in renal cell carcinoma. Produced via immunoSEQ multiplex PCR; TCRdb's table is partial and in-frame only. The sample consists of 75,000 to 95,000 clones, approximately 86% of them appearing once. Time point defined: blood 4 weeks post-SBRT, at nephrectomy. The treatment is: 15 Gy SBRT to primary tumor, nephrectomy 4 weeks later. Sample: blood, taken from a patient whose treatment included radiotherapy and nephrectomy. The receptors stem from a man aged 50 to 59 with renal cell carcinoma.

This clone appeared a few times. This chain links TRBV28 with TRBJ2-1; no clear D. Germline CDR1 reads MDHEN; CDR2 reads SYDVKM. This CDR3 has 17 residues. Deletions cut 3 bases from V and 0 bases from J, with 15 bases between. The CDR3 DNA reads as TGTGCCAGCAGTTTCAATGGCGTGGGTTTCTCCTACAATGAGCAGTTCTTC. Translating gives CASSFNGVGFSYNEQFF.

The gene calls are TRBV28 and TRBJ1-2; tentatively, D is TRBD1 (5 bases). The germline gives CDR1 MDHEN, CDR2 SYDVKM. The CDR3 consists of 16 residues. V gave up 3 bases and J gave up 4 bases, with 18 bases separating them. The CDR3 loop reads CASSFASLRGSYGYTF. The CDR3 nucleotides read TGTGCCAGCAGTTTCGCTTCCCTACGGGGGTCCTATGGCTACACCTTC.

This chain uses TRBV18 with TRBJ1-2, with TRBD1 matching over 7 bases. Germline V lookup: CDR1 KGHSH, CDR2 LQKENI. The CDR3 has 13 amino acids. V trimming: 6 bases; J trimming: 6 bases; junction bases outside the gene matches: 7. CDR3 sequence: CASSPEGGDGYTF. The DNA of the CDR3 is TGTGCCAGCTCCCCAGAAGGGGGCGATGGCTACACCTTC.

The V gene is TRBV9, the J gene TRBJ1-6, with D uncertain. The V end was cut by 0 bases, the J end by 6 bases, with 4 bases between. The V gene's germline CDR1 is SGDLS and CDR2 YYNGEE. The CDR3 runs 13 residues. CDR3 in amino acids: CASSVVSNSPLHF. Written as DNA, the CDR3 is TGTGCCAGCAGCGTAGTGAGTAATTCACCCCTCCACTTT. Full variable domain (rest looked up from reference TRBV9 and TRBJ1-6): DSGVTQTPKHLITATGQRVTLRCSPRSGDLSVYWYQQSLDQGLQFLIQYYNGEERAKGNILERFSAQQFPDLHSELNLSSLELGDSALYFCASSVVSNSPLHFGNGTRLTVT.

V is TRBV21-1 and J is TRBJ1-1; the table's TRBD1 call for D was not verified on the DNA. TRBV21-1 is recorded as a pseudogene. CDR3 length: 15 residues. For the CDR3, the DNA is TGTGCCAGCAGCAAAGCCAGGGGGCGAGACACTGAAGCTTTCTTT. As protein: CASSKARGRDTEAFF.

In its sample, this clone was seen a few times. This chain joins TRBV7-6 and TRBJ1-5; 8 nucleotides agree with TRBD1. The CDR3 is 17 residues long. V shed 5 bases, J shed 6 bases, and the junction held 15 bases outside the gene matches. Germline lookup yields CDR1 SGHVS and CDR2 FNYEAQ. CDR3 bases: TGTGCCAGCAGCGCCCAACCGATACAGGGGGGCGGTCAGCCCCAGCATTTT. It yields the protein CASSAQPIQGGGQPQHF.

The chain employs TRBV5-8 and TRBJ1-5; D remains unclear. The length of the CDR3 is 11 residues. Trimming took 2 bases from V and 6 from J, leaving 3 bases between them. Germline V gene sequence: CDR1 SGHTS, CDR2 YDEGEE. For the CDR3, the DNA is TGTGCCAGCAGCTTTAGTCAGCCCCAGCATTTT. Translation: CASSFSQPQHF.

Turning to this clone: Within the sample, other DNA sequences also encode this same CDR3. This chain links TRBV4-1 with TRBJ2-1, with 13 bases identical to TRBD2. The CDR3 is 17 residues long. Germline CDR1 is MGHRA and CDR2 is YSYEKL. Germline trimming cut 4 bases from V and 6 bases from J; bases unmatched to any gene: 9. This CDR3 is CASSPDAGLAGVNEQFF. The CDR3 bases are TGCGCCAGCAGCCCGGATGCAGGACTAGCGGGAGTCAATGAGCAGTTCTTC.

V and J are TRBV5-1 and TRBJ1-1; D ambiguous. The V end was cut by 2 bases, the J end by 1 base, with 6 bases between. There are 13 residues in the CDR3. Germline V gene data show CDR1 as SGHRS and CDR2 as YFSETQ. Here the CDR3 reads CASSFRQNTEAFF. CDR3 bases: TGCGCCAGCAGCTTTAGACAGAACACTGAAGCTTTCTTT.

The chain has TRBV7-8 and TRBJ2-1; D is perhaps TRBD2 (5 bases). The V gene's germline CDR1 is SGHVS and CDR2 FQNEAQ. This CDR3 contains 13 residues. Trimming took off 4 bases at V and 4 bases at J, with 8 bases between the two ends. This chain's CDR3 is CASSSREYNEQFF. CDR3 bases: TGTGCCAGCAGCTCTCGGGAATACAATGAGCAGTTCTTC.

The chain is built from TRBV10-3 and TRBJ2-3; a possible D gene is TRBD2 (6 bases). Deletions cut 4 bases from V and 0 bases from J, with 14 bases between. The CDR3 extends over 16 amino acids. Germline V gives CDR1 ENHRY, CDR2 SYGVKD. The CDR3 DNA sequence: TGTGCCATCAGTGGGCCAGGCGGGGTTAGCACAGATACGCAGTATTTT. Its protein product is CAISGPGGVSTDTQYF.

This sequence joins TRBV5-1 and TRBJ2-5, with TRBD2 matching over 13 bases. The J call is in doubt because the DNA end fits TRBJ2-7 better. CDR1 and CDR2 (germline): SGHRS, YFSETQ. The length of the CDR3 is 16 residues. The CDR3 region is CASSLKGLAGSSEQYF. The CDR3 bases are TGCGCCAGCAGCCTTAAGGGACTAGCGGGATCAAGCGAGCAGTACTTC.

The chain recombines TRBV5-1 with TRBJ2-2, with D unresolved. Trimming took 0 bases from V and 8 from J, leaving 5 bases between them. From germline, CDR1 is SGHRS and CDR2 YFSETQ. This CDR3 has 12 residues. The CDR3 loop reads CASSLEVGELFF. DNA for the CDR3: TGCGCCAGCAGCTTGGAGGTTGGGGAGCTGTTTTTT.

The chain employs TRBV6-1 and TRBJ2-3; TRBD2 aligns across 12 bases. J gave up 9 bases and V 3 bases, and 10 bases lay outside the gene matches. This CDR3 contains 16 residues. Germline V lookup: CDR1 MNHNS, CDR2 SASEGT. CDR3 loop: CASSEWRLAGGGTQYF. CDR3 nucleotide sequence: TGTGCCAGCAGTGAGTGGCGTCTAGCGGGAGGGGGCACGCAGTATTTT.

The gene calls are TRBV5-6 and TRBJ1-4; 7 bases are a match to TRBD1. Germline CDR1 and CDR2: SGHDT and YYEEEE. The CDR3 loop spans 15 amino acids. V shed 2 bases, J shed 7 bases, and the junction held 8 bases outside the gene matches. The CDR3 here is CASSFRQGGSEKLFF. The CDR3 bases are TGTGCCAGCAGCTTTCGACAGGGTGGAAGTGAAAAACTGTTTTTT.

The chain couples TRBV19 to TRBJ2-5; 10 bases align to TRBD2. Germline V gives CDR1 LNHDA, CDR2 SQIVND (reference sequence). The CDR3 contains 14 residues. V lost 6 bases, J lost 6 bases, and 7 bases stayed unmatched. CDR3 DNA sequence: TGTGCCAGTAGGTCTAGCGGGGGCTCGCAGACCCAGTACTTC. It yields the protein CASRSSGGSQTQYF.

The V gene is TRBV2, the J gene TRBJ2-7, with 8 bases fitting TRBD2. The J segment lost 9 bases and the V segment lost 2 bases, leaving 9 bases of the junction unmatched. The germline gives CDR1 SNHLY, CDR2 FYNNEI. The CDR3 covers 14 residues. Written as DNA, the CDR3 is TGTGCCAGCAGTGAAAGGGCGGGGGGCCCCTGGCAGTACTTC. Encoded protein: CASSERAGGPWQYF.

The chain has TRBV28 and TRBJ2-7; D might be TRBD1 (6 bases). Germline V gene sequence: CDR1 MDHEN, CDR2 SYDVKM. CDR3 length: 16 residues. V gave up 5 bases and J gave up 0 bases, with 17 bases separating them. This CDR3 is CASSPQEQGSSYEQYF. The CDR3 DNA reads TGTGCCAGCAGTCCCCAGGAACAGGGAAGCTCCTACGAGCAGTACTTC.

This clone has a single count. CDR3 bases: TGTGCCACCAGCACCTTTTCCTTTAAAGGGAAAGAGCAGTACTTC. Translating gives CATSTFSFKGKEQYF. The rearrangement joins TRBV15 to TRBJ2-7, with D uncertain. There are 15 residues in the CDR3. From germline, CDR1 is LNHNV and CDR2 YYDKDF (reference sequence). Trimming removed 4 bases from V and 7 bases from J, with 20 bases in between.